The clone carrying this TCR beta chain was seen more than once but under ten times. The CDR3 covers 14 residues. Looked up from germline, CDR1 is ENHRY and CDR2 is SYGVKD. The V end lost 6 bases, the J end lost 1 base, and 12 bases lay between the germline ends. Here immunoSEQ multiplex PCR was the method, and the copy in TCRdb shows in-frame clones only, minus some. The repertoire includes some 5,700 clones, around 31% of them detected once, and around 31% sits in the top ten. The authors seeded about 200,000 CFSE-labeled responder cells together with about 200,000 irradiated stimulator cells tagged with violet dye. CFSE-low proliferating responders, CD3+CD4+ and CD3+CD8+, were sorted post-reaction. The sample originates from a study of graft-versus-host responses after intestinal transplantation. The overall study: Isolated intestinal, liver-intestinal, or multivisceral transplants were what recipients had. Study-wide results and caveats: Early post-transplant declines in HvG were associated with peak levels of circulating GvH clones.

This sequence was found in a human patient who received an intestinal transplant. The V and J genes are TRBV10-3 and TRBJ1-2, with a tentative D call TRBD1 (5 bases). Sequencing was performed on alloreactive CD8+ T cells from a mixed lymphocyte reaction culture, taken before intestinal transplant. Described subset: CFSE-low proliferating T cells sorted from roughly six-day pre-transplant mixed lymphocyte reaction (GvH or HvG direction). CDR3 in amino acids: CAIRQGLLNYGYTF. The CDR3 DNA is TGTGCCATCAGGCAGGGCCTCCTTAACTATGGCTACACCTTC.